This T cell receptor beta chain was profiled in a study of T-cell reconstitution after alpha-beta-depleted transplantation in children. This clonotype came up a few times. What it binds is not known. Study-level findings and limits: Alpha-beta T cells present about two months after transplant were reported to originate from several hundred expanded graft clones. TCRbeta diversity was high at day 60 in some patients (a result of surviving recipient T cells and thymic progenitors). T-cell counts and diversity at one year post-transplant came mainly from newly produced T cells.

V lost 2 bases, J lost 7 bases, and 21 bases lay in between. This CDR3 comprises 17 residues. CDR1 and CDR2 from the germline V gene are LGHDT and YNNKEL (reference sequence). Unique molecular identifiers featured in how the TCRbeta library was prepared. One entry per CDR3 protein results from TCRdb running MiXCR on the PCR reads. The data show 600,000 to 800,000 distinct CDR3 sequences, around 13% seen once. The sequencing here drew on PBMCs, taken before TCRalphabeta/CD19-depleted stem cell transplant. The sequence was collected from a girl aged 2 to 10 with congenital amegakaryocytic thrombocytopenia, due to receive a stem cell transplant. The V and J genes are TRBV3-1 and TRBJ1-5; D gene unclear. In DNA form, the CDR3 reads TGTGCCAGCAGCCAACAATTCTCTGGGTCGGAGATACAGCCCCAGCATTTT. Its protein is CASSQQFSGSEIQPQHF.